One and the same sample provided the 9 T cell receptor beta chains below, sequenced in a study of molecular identifiers for immune sequencing clone quantification listed by TCRdb under 2018. The library was obtained by PCR. The data were produced on an Illumina HiSeq 4000. TCRdb reprocessing: public reads trimmed at Q25 with fastp, clones called with MiXCR, in-frame beta chains kept. When rows share a CDR3 protein, they turn into one entry using the most common DNA and genes. The sample table holds 35,000 or so distinct CDR3 sequences, of which over 15% were seen once. Approximately 1.1% of the sample rests with the top ten. Source material: naive CD8+ T cells from blood, with Jurkat cell RNA spiked in. The sample's cell subset or site label, in plain terms: FACS-sorted CD8+CD4-CCR7+CD45RA+ naive T cells. These receptors were taken from a human donor in good health. Some libraries in this study had Jurkat cell RNA spiked in.

This chain connects TRBV9 to TRBJ2-2; D remains unclear. Trimming took off 4 bases at V and 0 bases at J, with 10 bases between the two ends. Germline CDR1 SGDLS, CDR2 YYNGEE. This CDR3 has 15 amino acids. The CDR3 sequence is CASSPTVTNTGELFF. In DNA form, the CDR3 reads TGTGCCAGCAGCCCCACTGTCACGAACACCGGGGAGCTGTTTTTT.

This clonotype was counted ten times or more. The chain recombines TRBV9 with TRBJ2-1; the match to TRBD2 covers 10 bases. The CDR3 totals 15 residues. V gave up 2 bases and J gave up 7 bases; unmatched junction bases: 6. Germline CDR1 reads SGDLS; CDR2 reads YYNGEE. In DNA form, the CDR3 reads TGTGCCAGCAGCGTTTCTAGCGGGAGTTTTAATGAGCAGTTCTTC. Translated: CASSVSSGSFNEQFF.

This clonotype occurred many times. The chain uses TRBV7-9 and TRBJ1-3; D is unclear. V shed 4 bases and J shed 0 bases, with 16 bases lying between them. The germline V gene encodes CDR1 SEHNR and CDR2 FQNEAQ (reference sequence). This CDR3 comprises 17 residues. CDR3 loop: CASSSVRVDLSGNTIYF. CDR3 in DNA: TGTGCCAGCAGCTCAGTGAGGGTCGACCTCTCTGGAAACACCATATATTTT.

This clonotype occurred many times. V is TRBV19 and J is TRBJ1-5; TRBD1 matches 9 bases. The CDR3 has 14 amino acids. J lost 2 bases, V lost 6 bases, and 2 bases had no gene match. From germline, CDR1 is LNHDA and CDR2 SQIVND (reference sequence). The CDR3 sequence: CASRQGAGNQPQHF. The CDR3, as DNA: TGTGCCAGTAGACAGGGGGCAGGCAATCAGCCCCAGCATTTT.

Details on this clonotype: The junction differs from germline at one of its ends, possibly a read error. The gene calls are TRBV6-5 and TRBJ2-7; 11 bases map to TRBD1. This CDR3 comprises 15 residues. Looked up from germline, CDR1 is MNHEY and CDR2 is SVGAGI. CDR3 amino acids: CASSYSGTGGYEQYF. Here the CDR3 DNA reads TGTGCCAGTAGTTACTCCGGGACAGGGGGCTACGAGCAGTACTTC.

As for this clonotype: It may be a read error: a sequence one base away is much more abundant. V and J are TRBV20-1 and TRBJ1-1; TRBD1 agrees at 8 bases. With V trimmed by 2 bases and J by 10 bases, 6 bases remained unmatched. There are 12 residues in the CDR3. Germline V lookup: CDR1 DFQATT, CDR2 SNEGSKA (reference sequence). CDR3 sequence reads: CSARQGASGAFF. CDR3 DNA sequence: TGCAGTGCTAGACAGGGGGCGTCTGGAGCTTTCTTT.

The V call is TRBV28, the J call TRBJ2-1; tentatively, D is TRBD2 (5 bases). The germline CDR1 and CDR2 sequences are MDHEN and SYDVKM. The germline V and J ends were trimmed by 6 bases and 5 bases, with 8 bases remaining between them. This CDR3 has 12 residues. In DNA, the CDR3 is TGTGCCAGCAGCATCGGGAACAATGAGCAGTTCTTC. Its protein is CASSIGNNEQFF. Using reference TRBV28 and TRBJ2-1 for the parts outside the CDR3, the full variable domain is DVKVTQSSRYLVKRTGEKVFLECVQDMDHENMFWYRQDPGLGLRLIYFSYDVKMKEKGDIPEGYSVSREKKERFSLILESASTNQTSMYLCASSIGNNEQFFGPGTRLTVL.

A word on this clonotype: A read error may account for a junction end that differs from germline. This chain uses TRBV19 with TRBJ2-3; perhaps TRBD2 as D (6 bases). The CDR3 runs to 14 residues. Germline values: CDR1 LNHDA, CDR2 SQIVND (reference sequence). The DNA for the CDR3 is TGTGCCAGTAGTATCGGCGGGGTCACAGGTACGCAGTATTTT. Protein: CASSIGGVTGTQYF.

This clonotype appeared many times. V usage is TRBV29-1 and J usage is TRBJ2-1, with 13 bases aligning to TRBD2. J lost 3 bases, V lost 8 bases, and 7 bases had no gene match. The CDR3 is made up of 15 amino acids. Per germline, CDR1 SQVTM and CDR2 ANQGSEA. CDR3 protein: CSTRTSGSYYNEQFF. The CDR3 coding sequence is TGCAGCACCCGGACTAGCGGGAGCTACTACAATGAGCAGTTCTTC.